This TCR beta chain was profiled in a study of radiation and T cells in renal cell carcinoma. Per the germline V gene, CDR1 is LNHDA and CDR2 is SQIVND (reference sequence). V was trimmed by 1 base and J by 8 bases, leaving 11 bases between them. CDR3 length: 14 amino acids. Points from the study as a whole: Top tumor clonotypes rose in blood 2 weeks post-radiation, then contracted. Baseline intratumoral clonotype presence is unknown without pretreatment biopsies.

Libraries were prepared by immunoSEQ multiplex PCR; TCRdb keeps only in-frame clonotypes and omits some of them. Among about 83,000 clones, over 80% were seen once, and the ten largest hold about 2.4%. As regards this clone: Its matching antigen is unknown.

The time point here: blood 4 weeks post-SBRT, at nephrectomy. The treatment denotes: 15 Gy SBRT to primary tumor, nephrectomy 4 weeks later. The chain employs TRBV19 and TRBJ1-4, with D uncertain. This clonotype originated in an older woman with renal cell carcinoma. The specimen comprised blood, sampled from a patient whose treatment included radiotherapy and nephrectomy. CDR3 sequence: CASSIGWRSEKLFF. The CDR3 coding sequence is TGTGCCAGTAGTATAGGGTGGAGGAGCGAAAAACTGTTTTTT.